The subject of this entry is one T cell receptor beta chain. This entry comes from a study of shared clonotypes between healthy human individuals. Naive CD8 cells were CD45RO-negative, positively selected for CCR7, excluding terminally differentiated effector memory CD45RA+ cells. The CDR3 loop spans 12 amino acids. V lost 7 bases, J lost 0 bases, and 7 bases lay in between. Germline loops: CDR1 SQVTM, CDR2 ANQGSEA. TCRdb's table, derived via immunoSEQ multiplex PCR, lists solely in-frame clones and lacks some. The sample holds roughly 2,000,000 clones, 90% to 95% seen once. Sequencing input: naive CD8+ T cells from PBMCs. V is TRBV29-1 and J is TRBJ1-3; D remains ambiguous. The receptor was isolated from a young man in good health. Some clones in this sample may be carry-over from other donors' samples. CDR3 sequence (DNA): TGCAGCGCGGTAGGCTCTGGAAACACCATATATTTT. Translated: CSAVGSGNTIYF.